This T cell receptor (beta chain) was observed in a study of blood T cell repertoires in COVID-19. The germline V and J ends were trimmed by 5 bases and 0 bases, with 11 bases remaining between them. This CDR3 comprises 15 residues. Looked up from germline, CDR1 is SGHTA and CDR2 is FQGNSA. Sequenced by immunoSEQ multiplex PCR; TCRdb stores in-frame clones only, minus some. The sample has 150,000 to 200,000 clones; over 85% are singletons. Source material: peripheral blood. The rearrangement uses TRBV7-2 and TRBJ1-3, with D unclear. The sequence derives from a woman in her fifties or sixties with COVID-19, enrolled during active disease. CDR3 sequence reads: CASSRRGNSGNTIYF. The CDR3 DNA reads TGTGCCAGCAGCCGCCGGGGTAACTCTGGAAACACCATATATTTT.